A single sample is the source of the 2 T cell receptor beta chains below, sequenced in a study of a mutant IDH1 vaccine in newly diagnosed glioma. Time point meaning: baseline, week 1 (first vaccination visit). Treatment specified: pre-vaccination baseline after standard-of-care therapy. The assay was immunoSEQ multiplex PCR, and TCRdb's table has in-frame clones only and misses some. The data show about 21,000 clones, about 85% seen once. The sequencing here drew on PBMCs, taken from a glioma patient treated with radiotherapy, temozolomide or both. These receptors were collected from a man aged 35 to 55 with glioma.

The rearrangement joins TRBV7-9 to TRBJ1-4; 7 nucleotides line up with TRBD1. This CDR3 is 15 amino acids long. CDR1 SEHNR and CDR2 FQNEAQ come from the germline V gene (reference sequence). The V and J ends lost 4 bases and 4 bases, in that order; junction bases with no gene match: 6. CDR3: CASSWGTAVNEKLFF. DNA for the CDR3: TGTGCCAGCAGCTGGGGGACAGCGGTTAATGAAAAACTGTTTTTT.

This clone showed up just once. Here the CDR3 reads CASSYVLGGYTF. CDR3 DNA sequence: TGTGCCAGTAGTTACGTCTTGGGGGGCTACACCTTC. This rearrangement joins TRBV19 to TRBJ1-2, with D unclear. There are 12 residues in the CDR3. The V end was cut by 5 bases, the J end by 8 bases, with 12 bases between. The germline CDR1 and CDR2 sequences are LNHDA and SQIVND (reference sequence). The full variable domain, rest sourced from reference TRBV19 and TRBJ1-2, is DGGITQSPKYLFRKEGQNVTLSCEQNLNHDAMYWYRQDPGQGLRLIYYSQIVNDFQKGDIAEGYSVSREKKESFPLTVTSAQKNPTAFYLCASSYVLGGYTFGSGTRLTVV.